Listed here is a single TCR beta chain. Its antigen remains unknown. The record originates from a study of T cell responses to AZD1222 COVID-19 vaccine. Overall study findings and caveats: Clonal diversity may have been underestimated, and the donors were mostly white British, with more females than males. No repertoire was sampled before or during the peak T cell response, only after it.

Trimming shortened V by 0 bases and J by 4 bases, and 7 bases separated the two germline ends. CDR1 is MGHRA, CDR2 YSYEKL, per germline. The CDR3 spans 14 residues. Data came from immunoSEQ multiplex PCR; TCRdb stores just in-frame clones and leaves some out. The data show under 200,000 clones, more than 75% seen once. The clonotype originates from an adult in good health. The source material was peripheral blood, sampled on day 0 of AZD1222 vaccination. V gene TRBV4-1 combines with J gene TRBJ1-5; D call uncertain. CDR3 DNA: TGCGCCAGCAGCCAAGATAGGCCGAATCAGCCCCAGCATTTT. Its translation is CASSQDRPNQPQHF.